These 6 T cell receptor beta chains were all obtained from the same sample, sequenced in a study of beta chain features in type 1 diabetes. The antigens of these receptors remain unknown. The study's findings and limits: All four CD4+ subsets of Type 1 diabetes patients contained TCRB CDR3s that were moderately but significantly shorter.

Sequenced material consisted of expressed TCRB transcripts (all of the isolated RNA was reverse transcribed). Sequencing was performed with immunoSEQ multiplex PCR; in TCRdb, only in-frame clones are kept and a portion is missing. The sample includes roughly 150,000 clones, 6.5% to 8.5% of them seen just once. Sequences were obtained from central memory CD4+ T cells from blood. The receptors here all came from a woman between 18 and 29 years old with type 1 diabetes.

This clone was observed a few times. The chain has TRBV4-3 and TRBJ1-2; D is possibly TRBD1 (6 bases). This CDR3 has 15 amino acids. V was pared by 5 bases and J by 4 bases, with 17 bases between. CDR1 LGHNA and CDR2 YSLEER come from the germline V gene. CDR3 residues: CASSSGRDTIYGYTF. CDR3 coding DNA: TGCGCCAGCAGCAGCGGCCGGGACACAATCTATGGCTACACCTTC.

This clone is a singleton in its sample. This chain uses TRBV7-2 with TRBJ1-2, with TRBD1 matching over 9 bases. This CDR3 contains 14 residues. Per the germline V gene, CDR1 is SGHTA and CDR2 is FQGNSA. V dropped 5 bases and J dropped 6; count of bases not matched to a gene: 7. The CDR3 here is CASSRATGGDGYTF. DNA for the CDR3: TGTGCCAGCAGCCGGGCGACAGGGGGAGATGGCTACACCTTC.

This clone showed up just a few times. The sample contains more than one DNA sequence encoding this CDR3. This chain links TRBV4-3 with TRBJ2-3; unclear D gene. Trimming took off 0 bases at V and 1 base at J, with 5 bases between the two ends. Germline CDR1 and CDR2: LGHNA and YSLEER. The CDR3 length is 14 residues. CDR3 residues: CASSQDRGTDTQYF. As DNA, the CDR3 is TGCGCCAGCAGCCAAGATCGGGGCACAGATACGCAGTATTTT.

The V gene is TRBV7-9, the J gene TRBJ1-4; 7 bases are shared with TRBD1. V lost 2 bases, J lost 2 bases, and 2 bases stayed unmatched. The germline V gene has CDR1 SEHNR and CDR2 FQNEAQ (reference sequence). CDR3 length equals 15 residues. The CDR3 region is CASSLQGQTNEKLFF. The CDR3, as DNA: TGTGCCAGCAGCTTACAGGGACAGACTAATGAAAAACTGTTTTTT.

The chain joins TRBV6-6 to TRBJ2-5, with TRBD1 matching 8 bases. Trimming removed 6 bases from V and 6 bases from J; junction bases left unmatched: 6. From germline, CDR1 is MNHNY and CDR2 SVGAGI (reference sequence). The CDR3 spans 13 residues. Here the CDR3 reads CASSADRAQTQYF. The CDR3, as DNA: TGTGCCAGCAGCGCGGACAGGGCCCAGACCCAGTACTTC.

The chain links TRBV6-1 to TRBJ1-2; D is unclear. V lost 2 bases, J lost 4 bases, and 8 bases lay in between. Germline V gene sequence: CDR1 MNHNS, CDR2 SASEGT. CDR3 length equals 13 residues. The CDR3 loop reads CASSESGSYGYTF. The CDR3 DNA reads as TGTGCCAGCAGTGAATCGGGGAGCTATGGCTACACCTTC.